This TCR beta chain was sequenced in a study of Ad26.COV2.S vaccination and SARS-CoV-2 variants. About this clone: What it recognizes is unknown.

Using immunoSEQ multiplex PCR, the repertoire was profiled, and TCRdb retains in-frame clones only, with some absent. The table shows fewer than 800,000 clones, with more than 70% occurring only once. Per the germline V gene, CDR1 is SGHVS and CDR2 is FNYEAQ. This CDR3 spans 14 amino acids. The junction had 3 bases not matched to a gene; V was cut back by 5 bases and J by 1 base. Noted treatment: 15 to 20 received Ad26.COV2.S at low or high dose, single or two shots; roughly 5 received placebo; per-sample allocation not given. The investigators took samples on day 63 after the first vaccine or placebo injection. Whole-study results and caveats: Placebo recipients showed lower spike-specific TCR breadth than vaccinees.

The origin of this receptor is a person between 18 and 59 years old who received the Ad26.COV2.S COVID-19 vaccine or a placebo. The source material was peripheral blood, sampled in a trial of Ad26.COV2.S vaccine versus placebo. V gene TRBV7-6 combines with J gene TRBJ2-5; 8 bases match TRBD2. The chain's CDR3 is CASSTGGGQETQYF. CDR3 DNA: TGTGCCAGCAGCACGGGAGGGGGCCAAGAGACCCAGTACTTC.